A selection of T cell receptor beta chains follows, all from one sample in a study of identical twins. TCRdb analysed the 5' RACE reads with MiXCR anew, one entry per CDR3 protein. The sample contains 420,000 or so distinct CDR3 sequences, around 18% of which appear only once. Sequenced sample: naive T cells sorted from blood. Source of these receptors: a man between 45 and 60 years old in good health. Each CDR3 is given with its conserved first and last residue. Each record gives: clone size, V gene, J gene, D gene, CDR3 protein, CDR3 DNA. D genes are given only for firm matches. Rows may omit the clone size; those that give it use once, few, many or a size class.

abundance: .; v_gene: TRBV20-1; j_gene: TRBJ1-4; d_gene: .; CDR3aa: CSAKRSTNEKLFF; CDR3nt: TGCAGTGCGAAGAGGTCGACTAATGAAAAACTGTTTTTT
abundance: .; v_gene: TRBV20-1; j_gene: TRBJ1-2; d_gene: .; CDR3aa: CSASRTRGDGYTF; CDR3nt: TGCAGTGCTAGTAGGACCAGGGGTGATGGCTACACCTTC
abundance: .; v_gene: TRBV20-1; j_gene: TRBJ2-1; d_gene: TRBD2; CDR3aa: CSATSPGTSGRVGYNEQFF; CDR3nt: TGCAGTGCTACCTCTCCCGGGACTAGCGGGAGGGTGGGATACAATGAGCAGTTCTTC
abundance: .; v_gene: TRBV12-3/TRBV12-4; j_gene: TRBJ2-7; d_gene: TRBD1; CDR3aa: CASKGGDFYEQYF; CDR3nt: TGTGCCAGCAAAGGGGGCGATTTCTACGAGCAGTACTTC
abundance: .; v_gene: TRBV4-2; j_gene: TRBJ2-7; d_gene: .; CDR3aa: CASSHLTGQYEQYF; CDR3nt: TGTGCCAGCAGCCACCTGACAGGTCAATACGAGCAGTACTTC
abundance: few; v_gene: TRBV20-1; j_gene: TRBJ1-2; d_gene: .; CDR3aa: CSARDRGEDSYTF; CDR3nt: TGCAGTGCTAGAGATCGGGGGGAGGATAGCTACACCTTC
abundance: many; v_gene: TRBV11-2; j_gene: TRBJ2-2; d_gene: TRBD2; CDR3aa: CASSWTSGSTGELFF; CDR3nt: TGTGCCAGCAGCTGGACTAGCGGGAGCACCGGGGAGCTGTTTTTT
abundance: .; v_gene: TRBV29-1; j_gene: TRBJ2-5; d_gene: .; CDR3aa: CSVGGQFQETQYF; CDR3nt: TGCAGCGTGGGGGGACAGTTCCAAGAGACCCAGTACTTC
abundance: few; v_gene: TRBV27; j_gene: TRBJ2-7; d_gene: .; CDR3aa: CASSRAGDYYEQYF; CDR3nt: TGTGCCAGCAGTCGGGCAGGGGACTACTACGAGCAGTACTTC
abundance: .; v_gene: TRBV7-7; j_gene: TRBJ2-1; d_gene: TRBD1; CDR3aa: CASSRDSSNEQFF; CDR3nt: TGTGCTAGCAGTCGGGACAGTTCAAATGAGCAGTTCTTC
abundance: .; v_gene: TRBV28; j_gene: TRBJ2-7; d_gene: .; CDR3aa: CASSLVKRLYYEQYF; CDR3nt: TGTGCCAGCAGTTTAGTGAAGCGGTTATACTACGAGCAGTACTTC
abundance: .; v_gene: TRBV7-8; j_gene: TRBJ2-3; d_gene: .; CDR3aa: CASSVYDTQYF; CDR3nt: TGTGCCAGCAGCGTCTACGATACGCAGTATTTT
abundance: many; v_gene: TRBV6-5; j_gene: TRBJ2-7; d_gene: .; CDR3aa: CASSYSAGPGSYEQYF; CDR3nt: TGTGCCAGCAGTTACTCGGCGGGGCCGGGCTCCTACGAGCAGTACTTC
abundance: few; v_gene: TRBV27; j_gene: TRBJ2-1; d_gene: .; CDR3aa: CASSSQGAYEQFF; CDR3nt: TGTGCCAGCAGTTCACAGGGTGCCTATGAGCAGTTCTTC
abundance: .; v_gene: TRBV11-1; j_gene: TRBJ2-2; d_gene: TRBD1; CDR3aa: CASSAPPGTGGSTGELFF; CDR3nt: TGTGCCAGCAGCGCTCCCCCCGGGACAGGGGGCAGTACCGGGGAGCTGTTTTTT
abundance: few; v_gene: TRBV29-1; j_gene: TRBJ2-3; d_gene: .; CDR3aa: CSVGSGAADTQYF; CDR3nt: TGCAGCGTTGGGTCAGGTGCGGCAGATACGCAGTATTTT
abundance: .; v_gene: TRBV20-1; j_gene: TRBJ1-4; d_gene: .; CDR3aa: CSARGLGEKLFF; CDR3nt: TGCAGTGCTAGGGGTTTGGGTGAAAAACTGTTTTTT
abundance: few; v_gene: TRBV6-2/TRBV6-3; j_gene: TRBJ2-7; d_gene: .; CDR3aa: CASSYDSYEQYF; CDR3nt: TGTGCCAGCAGTTACGATTCCTACGAGCAGTACTTC
abundance: few; v_gene: TRBV6-5; j_gene: TRBJ2-2; d_gene: .; CDR3aa: CASSYDPGTTTGELFF; CDR3nt: TGTGCCAGCAGTTACGATCCCGGGACGACAACCGGGGAGCTGTTTTTT
abundance: .; v_gene: TRBV10-3; j_gene: TRBJ2-1; d_gene: .; CDR3aa: CAISEQGSTYNEQFF; CDR3nt: TGTGCCATCAGTGAGCAGGGTTCGACCTACAATGAGCAGTTCTTC
abundance: many; v_gene: TRBV7-2; j_gene: TRBJ2-3; d_gene: .; CDR3aa: CASSSSSIRSIRQYF; CDR3nt: TGTGCCAGCAGCTCCAGCTCTATTAGATCCATTAGGCAGTATTTT
abundance: many; v_gene: TRBV5-1; j_gene: TRBJ2-1; d_gene: TRBD2; CDR3aa: CASSPTAGVAYNEQFF; CDR3nt: TGCGCCAGCAGCCCGACGGCGGGGGTAGCCTACAATGAGCAGTTCTTC
abundance: many; v_gene: TRBV12-3/TRBV12-4; j_gene: TRBJ2-7; d_gene: .; CDR3aa: CASSLGTMTYEQYF; CDR3nt: TGTGCCAGCAGTTTAGGGACGATGACCTACGAGCAGTACTTC
abundance: many; v_gene: TRBV28; j_gene: TRBJ2-1; d_gene: TRBD2; CDR3aa: CASSRGGGSYNEQFF; CDR3nt: TGTGCCAGCAGCCGCGGGGGGGGTTCCTACAATGAGCAGTTCTTC
abundance: many; v_gene: TRBV27; j_gene: TRBJ1-1; d_gene: .; CDR3aa: CASSLSGTANTEAFF; CDR3nt: TGTGCCAGCAGTTTGTCCGGCACAGCCAACACTGAAGCTTTCTTT
abundance: few; v_gene: TRBV12-3/TRBV12-4; j_gene: TRBJ2-7; d_gene: .; CDR3aa: CASSLDGSKYEQYF; CDR3nt: TGTGCCAGCAGTCTCGACGGTTCAAAGTACGAGCAGTACTTC
abundance: few; v_gene: TRBV4-2; j_gene: TRBJ2-3; d_gene: TRBD1; CDR3aa: CASSPWTGRADTQYF; CDR3nt: TGTGCCAGCAGCCCCTGGACAGGGCGAGCAGATACGCAGTATTTT
abundance: few; v_gene: TRBV7-8; j_gene: TRBJ2-2; d_gene: .; CDR3aa: CASSLVGGRRIQNTGELFF; CDR3nt: TGTGCCAGCAGCTTAGTTGGGGGCAGGCGAATACAGAACACCGGGGAGCTGTTTTTT
abundance: many; v_gene: TRBV12-3/TRBV12-4; j_gene: TRBJ2-6; d_gene: .; CDR3aa: CASREVRASGANVLTF; CDR3nt: TGTGCCAGCAGGGAGGTGAGGGCCTCTGGGGCCAACGTCCTGACTTTC
abundance: few; v_gene: TRBV7-2; j_gene: TRBJ2-3; d_gene: TRBD2; CDR3aa: CASSSAGGRTDTQYF; CDR3nt: TGTGCCAGCAGCAGCGCGGGGGGGAGGACAGATACGCAGTATTTT
abundance: .; v_gene: TRBV5-1; j_gene: TRBJ1-3; d_gene: .; CDR3aa: CASRDNYSGNTIYF; CDR3nt: TGCGCCAGCAGGGACAACTACTCTGGAAACACCATATATTTT